This TCR beta chain was identified during a study of blood T cell repertoires in COVID-19 (TCRdb year 2020). Some background on the complete study: Collaborator samples came from the United States, Italy and Spain and covered acute and convalescent phases of COVID-19. The material from the prospective study consisted of cDNA or gDNA derived from T cells, B-cell-depleted T cells, or PBMCs. The dataset comprised deeply sampled blood TCRbeta repertoires from subjects exposed to, actively infected with, or recovered from COVID-19. A freely available public database, intended as a resource for researchers studying the immune response to SARS-CoV-2, is where the repertoires were released. The samples were drawn from two sources: the first 160 participants of the ongoing ImmuneRACE study, and 1,000 to 1,500 subjects contributed by 6 global collaborators. The sample metadata nearly always contained a de-identified subject ID, COVID-19 status, age in years and sex. Where available, HLA class I and class II types were taken from metadata supplied by the sample provider and were not determined by assay-based typing. Study-level results and caveats: How much clinical and demographic metadata was included differed by source and by participant, and the metadata was provided uncurated.

At one collaborating source in Seattle, patients were enrolled during active infection and were followed longitudinally through the course of disease. The collaborating institutions used their own protocols to collect whole blood in K2EDTA tubes. For TCRbeta analysis, collaborators shipped samples as frozen whole blood, isolated PBMCs, or DNA extracted from either of those sample types. TCRbeta CDR3 regions were amplified from genomic DNA by means of the immunoSEQ Assay, a bias-controlled multiplex PCR. As for how the authors treated the data: The number of nucleated cells in each sample was estimated from the amplification of reference gene primers within the assay. Sequence reads were collapsed and filtered to measure the absolute abundance of every unique TCRbeta CDR3 rearrangement. For each sample, productive Simpson clonality was calculated as the square root of Simpson's diversity index over productive rearrangements. TCRdb limited this immuneACCESS table to in-frame rearrangements with V and J called. A share of clones is missing; checked studies link under half to unresolved V genes, and the rest is unexplained. V and J calls and clone size follow that table, whereas D and trimming were derived from the DNA. The sample includes over 250,000 clones, with over 80% observed a single time. About 6% of the sample lies in the top ten.

Remarks on this clone: There is no known antigen for this receptor. The sample holds no much larger clone one base away, and base qualities are not on file.

Its CDR3 holds 16 amino acids, cysteine through phenylalanine. Only the CDR3 region is kept as DNA, spanning 48 bases read in frame from base 1. The germline V gene (reference sequence) gives CDR1 as SEHNR and CDR2 as FQNEAQ. Ends trimmed: V by 5 bases, J by 0 bases; bases unmatched to a gene: 6. The chain uses TRBV7-9 and TRBJ2-1, with 8 bases matching TRBD2. Material for sequencing was peripheral blood. The TCR was taken from a woman in her 50s with COVID-19, enrolled during active disease. The CDR3 in this case is CASSPRGTSSYNEQFF. The bases are TGTGCCAGCAGCCCACGAGGGACTAGCTCCTACAATGAGCAGTTCTTC.